These 24 T cell receptor beta chains originate from one sample sequenced in a study of shared clonotypes between healthy human individuals. CD45RO-negative cells were positively selected for CCR7, leaving out terminally differentiated effector memory CD45RA+ cells. TCRdb's copy holds only in-frame clones and misses some; the assay was immunoSEQ multiplex PCR. The sample carries hundreds of thousands of clones, 95% to 97% recorded once. Sequenced sample: naive CD8+ T cells sorted from blood. The source is a woman aged 30 to 39 in good health.

The chain carries TRBV10-2 and TRBJ2-7; D possibly corresponds to TRBD1 (5 bases). The CDR3 extends over 14 amino acids. With 2 bases removed from V and 3 bases from J, the gap between germline ends came to 11 bases. Germline-derived CDR1 and CDR2 are WSHSY and SAAADI. CDR3 in DNA: TGCGCCAGCAGTGAGAAGGGGAAAGACTACGAGCAGTACTTC. Translating it yields CASSEKGKDYEQYF.

The rearrangement joins TRBV23-1 to TRBJ2-7, with 7 positions matching TRBD2. TRBV23-1 is placed among ORFs of uncertain function. The CDR3 spans 18 residues. Trimming took 4 bases from V and 1 from J; bases not matched to a gene: 16. The DNA for the CDR3 is TGCGCCAGCAGTCCTTTCGAGTGGACCAGGACTAGTTCCTACGAGCAGTACTTC. This encodes CASSPFEWTRTSSYEQYF.

The chain couples TRBV27 to TRBJ2-7, with TRBD2 matching 7 bases. In germline, CDR1 is MNHEY, CDR2 SMNVEV (reference sequence). The CDR3 consists of 16 residues. J lost 1 base, V lost 0 bases, and 6 bases had no gene match. CDR3 nucleotide sequence: TGTGCCAGCAGTTTATCGAGAGGGACTAAATCCTACGAGCAGTACTTC. It yields the protein CASSLSRGTKSYEQYF.

A note on this clone: Distinct nucleotide sequences in the sample also encode this CDR3. CDR3 sequence: CASSYSKGNEQFF. Here the CDR3 DNA reads TGTGCCAGCAGTTACTCGAAGGGAAATGAGCAGTTCTTC. This chain links TRBV6-5 with TRBJ2-1, with D uncertain. The germline V gene encodes CDR1 MNHEY and CDR2 SVGAGI. The CDR3 is 13 amino acids. V was trimmed by 0 bases and J by 7 bases, leaving 7 bases between them.

The CDR3 loop is CASSSAGGGSGANVLTF. CDR3 sequence (DNA): TGTGCCAGCAGCTCCGCCGGGGGGGGCTCTGGGGCCAACGTCCTGACTTTC. The rearrangement links TRBV7-9 to TRBJ2-6; the match to TRBD2 covers 8 bases. The germline V gene has CDR1 SEHNR and CDR2 FQNEAQ (reference sequence). This CDR3 region has 17 residues. With 4 bases clipped from V and 0 bases from J, the junction kept 5 bases outside the gene matches.

The chain joins TRBV9 to TRBJ2-5, with D maybe TRBD2 (5 bases). The J call is uncertain, as TRBJ2-7 better fits the DNA end. This CDR3 spans 14 amino acids. Germline values: CDR1 SGDLS, CDR2 YYNGEE. The CDR3 region has the DNA TGTGCCAGCAGTGAGGGCGTACTAGAGTACGAGCAGTACTTC. Translated: CASSEGVLEYEQYF.

This sequence joins TRBV30 and TRBJ1-5; no definite D call. The CDR3 runs to 15 residues. CDR1 and CDR2 from the germline V gene are GTSNPN and SVGIG (reference sequence). V was pared by 5 bases and J by 5 bases, with 19 bases between. The CDR3 DNA sequence: TGTGCCTGGCAAAACGGGGAGTATTCGGATCAGCCCCAGCATTTT. Translation gives CAWQNGEYSDQPQHF.

V gene TRBV28 combines with J gene TRBJ1-5; 7 bases are shared with TRBD1. V shed 6 bases and J 1 base; nucleotides not matched to a gene: 15. The CDR3 runs to 18 residues. Germline CDR1 MDHEN, CDR2 SYDVKM. The CDR3 sequence: CASRVNPKWGQSNQPQHF. The CDR3 DNA is TGTGCCAGCAGAGTTAACCCAAAGTGGGGACAGAGCAATCAGCCCCAGCATTTT.

V usage is TRBV9 and J usage is TRBJ2-7; 9 bases map to TRBD1. V shed 0 bases, J shed 6 bases, and the junction held 4 bases outside the gene matches. Germline CDR1 SGDLS, CDR2 YYNGEE. The CDR3 is 14 residues long. CDR3 amino acids: CASSVEDRGPEQYF. CDR3 nucleotide sequence: TGTGCCAGCAGCGTAGAGGACAGGGGACCCGAGCAGTACTTC. Full variable domain (outside the CDR3, taken from reference TRBV9 and TRBJ2-7): DSGVTQTPKHLITATGQRVTLRCSPRSGDLSVYWYQQSLDQGLQFLIQYYNGEERAKGNILERFSAQQFPDLHSELNLSSLELGDSALYFCASSVEDRGPEQYFGPGTRLTVT.

The chain employs TRBV19 and TRBJ1-2, with TRBD1 matching over 10 bases. V gave up 2 bases and J gave up 1 base; unmatched junction bases: 10. The CDR3 is 18 amino acids. Germline V gene data show CDR1 as LNHDA and CDR2 as SQIVND (reference sequence). This CDR3 is CASSISWDRGTINYGYTF. In DNA form, the CDR3 reads TGTGCCAGTAGTATATCCTGGGACAGGGGAACGATTAACTATGGCTACACCTTC.

The CDR3 DNA follows: TGTGCCAGCAGTTATGCCCAGCGGGACAGGGGGTATGGCTACACCTTC. Translating it yields CASSYAQRDRGYGYTF. This chain links TRBV6-5 with TRBJ1-2, with 11 bases lining up with TRBD1. The V and J ends lost 3 bases and 5 bases, in that order; junction bases with no gene match: 8. Germline V gene data show CDR1 as MNHEY and CDR2 as SVGAGI. The CDR3 spans 16 residues.

The V and J genes are TRBV5-4 and TRBJ2-1; TRBD2 matches 10 bases. This CDR3 has 12 residues. The trim removed 4 bases at V and 10 bases at J, leaving 2 bases unmatched. The V gene's germline CDR1 is SGHNT and CDR2 YYREEE (reference sequence). The CDR3 nucleotides read TGTGCCAGCAGCCAGGGACTAGCGGAGCAGTTCTTC. Residues: CASSQGLAEQFF.

The CDR3 DNA follows: TGTGCCAGCAGTTTTGGGGGTGAGCAGTTCTTC. Residues: CASSFGGEQFF. The chain is built from TRBV27 and TRBJ2-1; the D gene could be TRBD1 or TRBD2 (5 bases each). Per germline, CDR1 MNHEY and CDR2 SMNVEV (reference sequence). Between the trimmed V and J ends, which lost 3 bases and 9 bases, there was a span of 6 bases. The length of the CDR3 is 11 residues.

This clone was seen a single time. J is TRBJ2-7 and V is TRBV7-6; 7 nucleotides match TRBD2. The CDR3 length is 13 residues. J was trimmed by 2 bases and V by 8 bases; bases with no gene match: 6. The germline V gene has CDR1 SGHVS and CDR2 FNYEAQ. In DNA, the CDR3 is TGTGCCAGCGGGTTGGGGGGGACCTACGAGCAGTACTTC. Its translation: CASGLGGTYEQYF.

This clone has just one count. This chain joins TRBV27 and TRBJ2-1, with TRBD2 matching 7 bases. This CDR3 comprises 15 residues. Germline V gives CDR1 MNHEY, CDR2 SMNVEV (reference sequence). V dropped 1 base and J dropped 9; count of bases not matched to a gene: 9. Here the CDR3 reads CASSLFVGRQGEQFF. The CDR3 bases are TGTGCCAGCAGTTTATTTGTCGGGAGGCAGGGTGAGCAGTTCTTC.

V and J are TRBV19 and TRBJ2-2; the match to TRBD2 covers 9 bases. V dropped 2 bases and J dropped 7; count of bases not matched to a gene: 2. Germline loops: CDR1 LNHDA, CDR2 SQIVND (reference sequence). The CDR3 has 14 amino acids. This CDR3 reads CASSILAGRGELFF. The CDR3 DNA is TGTGCCAGTAGTATACTAGCGGGACGCGGGGAGCTGTTTTTT. The full variable domain, completed using reference TRBV19 and TRBJ2-2, is DGGITQSPKYLFRKEGQNVTLSCEQNLNHDAMYWYRQDPGQGLRLIYYSQIVNDFQKGDIAEGYSVSREKKESFPLTVTSAQKNPTAFYLCASSILAGRGELFFGEGSRLTVL.

This clone was detected only once. The chain links TRBV7-8 to TRBJ2-3; 12 bases map to TRBD2. The CDR3 spans 17 residues. Per germline, CDR1 SGHVS and CDR2 FQNEAQ. Trimming removed 5 bases from V and 0 bases from J; junction bases left unmatched: 6. As DNA, the CDR3 is TGTGCCAGCAGCCCGACTAGCGGGGGCTCTAGCACAGATACGCAGTATTTT. This translates into CASSPTSGGSSTDTQYF.

This clone appeared a single time. For the CDR3, the DNA is TGTGCCAGTAGTATAGACCCCAGTGAGTTGCACACTGAAGCTTTCTTT. Translated: CASSIDPSELHTEAFF. The chain is built from TRBV19 and TRBJ1-1; D remains unclear. CDR3 length: 16 amino acids. Germline CDR1 and CDR2: LNHDA and SQIVND (reference sequence). V lost 0 bases to trimming and J lost 3 bases, with 14 bases between them.

Turning to this clone: The identical CDR3 is also encoded by other nucleotide sequences in the sample. DNA of the CDR3: TGTGCCAGCCGACAGGGGGGCTACAATGAGCAGTTCTTC. Amino acids: CASRQGGYNEQFF. The chain couples TRBV19 to TRBJ2-1; 9 bases line up with TRBD1. CDR1 is LNHDA, CDR2 SQIVND, per germline (reference sequence). V was pared by 9 bases and J by 3 bases, with 3 bases of the junction left unmatched. There are 13 residues in the CDR3.

The rearrangement joins TRBV5-6 to TRBJ2-7; D is possibly TRBD2 (6 bases). V lost 0 bases and J 3 bases, leaving 10 bases between the germline ends. The CDR3 sequence is 14 residues long. Per the germline V gene, CDR1 is SGHDT and CDR2 is YYEEEE. CDR3 amino acids: CASSLGGRYYEQYF. The CDR3 coding sequence is TGTGCCAGCAGCTTGGGTGGGAGGTACTACGAGCAGTACTTC.

The CDR3 loop is CATSREEGGYEQYF. The CDR3 DNA sequence: TGTGCCACCAGCAGAGAGGAGGGAGGGTACGAGCAGTACTTC. The chain has TRBV15 and TRBJ2-7; TRBD2 aligns across 7 bases. The CDR3 extends over 14 amino acids. Trimming removed 0 bases from V and 4 bases from J; junction bases left unmatched: 3. From germline, CDR1 is LNHNV and CDR2 YYDKDF (reference sequence).

V usage is TRBV2 and J usage is TRBJ2-1; no clear D gene. Germline values: CDR1 SNHLY, CDR2 FYNNEI. The V end lost 2 bases, the J end lost 6 bases, and 8 bases lay between the germline ends. The CDR3 covers 13 residues. CDR3 in DNA: TGTGCCAGCAGTGAACAAGGTCCCAATGAGCAGTTCTTC. This codes for CASSEQGPNEQFF.

This chain connects TRBV5-4 to TRBJ1-2; D is ambiguous. The CDR3 is 14 amino acids. Trimming removed 5 bases from V and 0 bases from J, with 11 bases in between. Germline V gene data show CDR1 as SGHNT and CDR2 as YYREEE (reference sequence). CDR3 in amino acids: CASSPGESNYGYTF. CDR3 sequence (DNA): TGTGCCAGCAGTCCCGGAGAGTCTAACTATGGCTACACCTTC.

The chain uses TRBV4-1 and TRBJ2-3; D is unclear. The germline V gene encodes CDR1 MGHRA and CDR2 YSYEKL. The CDR3 is 20 residues long. V shed 0 bases and J shed 5 bases, with 27 bases lying between them. The CDR3 DNA follows: TGCGCCAGCAGCCAAGATCTATTCTTCGTTGGCTGGATAGGCGGAGATACGCAGTATTTT. This sequence encodes CASSQDLFFVGWIGGDTQYF.